These T cell receptor beta chains were read from a single sample in a study of cytomegalovirus exposure and HLA in healthy donors. Generated by immunoSEQ multiplex PCR, the TCRdb table keeps only in-frame clones and is missing some. This sample has about 230,000 clones, with about 83% found just once. Sequencing was carried out using PBMCs. These receptors originate from a human donor in good health. Both conserved end residues are part of each CDR3. Fields, in order: D gene, V gene, CDR3 length, J gene, clone size, CDR3 protein, CDR3 DNA. D genes are given only for firm matches. Not all rows give a size; the values are once, few, many and, for expanded clones, a class.

>NA|TRBV7-2|16|TRBJ2-7|NA
CASSFARLKFPYEQYF
TGTGCCAGCAGCTTTGCCAGGCTAAAATTTCCTTACGAGCAGTACTTC
>TRBD1|TRBV6-1|13|TRBJ1-2|NA
CASRTGTDYGYTF
TGTGCCAGCAGAACGGGGACAGACTATGGCTACACCTTC
>TRBD2|TRBV6-5|14|TRBJ2-2|NA
CASSYGGVTGELFF
TGTGCCAGCAGTTACGGGGGGGTGACCGGGGAGCTGTTTTTT
>NA|TRBV19|17|TRBJ1-2|NA
CASSMTQVGSRGMGYTF
TGTGCCAGTAGTATGACCCAGGTCGGGAGCCGGGGAATGGGCTACACCTTC
>TRBD1|TRBV18|14|TRBJ1-2|NA
CASSSQGELDGYTF
TGTGCCAGCTCATCTCAGGGGGAGCTCGATGGCTACACCTTC
>NA|TRBV4-3|13|TRBJ1-5|few
CASSQDQDQPQHF
TGCGCCAGCAGCCAAGATCAGGATCAGCCCCAGCATTTT
>NA|TRBV6-1|15|TRBJ1-1|NA
CASSEAPVMNTEAFF
TGTGCCAGCAGTGAAGCGCCAGTCATGAACACTGAAGCTTTCTTT
>NA|TRBV28|15|TRBJ1-4|NA
CASSLGGLSNEKLFF
TGTGCCAGCAGTTTAGGTGGTCTATCAAATGAAAAACTGTTTTTT
>NA|TRBV4-3|17|TRBJ2-2|few
CASSHDRFGLGTGELFF
TGCGCCAGCAGCCATGACAGGTTTGGTCTTGGCACCGGGGAGCTGTTTTTT
>TRBD1|TRBV5-1|16|TRBJ1-2|NA
CASSHRDRGVNYGYTF
TGCGCCAGCAGCCACCGGGACAGGGGGGTTAACTATGGCTACACCTTC
>TRBD1|TRBV2|14|TRBJ1-2|NA
CASSGRTGIYGYTF
TGTGCCAGCAGTGGAAGGACAGGGATCTATGGCTACACCTTC
>TRBD2|TRBV28|16|TRBJ2-3|NA
CASSSIAGPSTDTQYF
TGTGCCAGCAGTTCTATAGCGGGCCCAAGCACAGATACGCAGTATTTT
>NA|TRBV5-1|15|TRBJ2-1|few
CASSLRRASYNEQFF
TGCGCCAGCAGCTTGCGGAGGGCCAGCTACAATGAGCAGTTCTTC
>TRBD1|TRBV5-6|15|TRBJ2-3|NA
CASSLGGTGVDTQYF
TGTGCCAGCAGTTTAGGAGGGACAGGGGTAGATACGCAGTATTTT
>NA|TRBV28|15|TRBJ1-2|NA
CASSFPRGRGYGYTF
TGTGCCAGCAGTTTCCCCAGGGGCCGAGGCTATGGCTACACCTTC
>TRBD1|TRBV9|12|TRBJ1-1|NA
CASRGQGTEAFF
TGTGCCAGCAGAGGACAGGGCACTGAAGCTTTCTTT
>TRBD2|TRBV29-1|14|TRBJ2-1|NA
CSLQRESSYNEQFF
TGCAGTCTCCAGCGGGAGAGCTCCTACAATGAGCAGTTCTTC
>NA|TRBV5-1|15|TRBJ1-1|NA
CASSLEGRADTEAFF
TGCGCCAGCAGCTTGGAAGGCAGGGCTGACACTGAAGCTTTCTTT
>NA|TRBV5-1|18|TRBJ1-1|NA
CASSPEEGAKGMNTEAFF
TGCGCCAGCAGTCCGGAGGAGGGAGCCAAAGGGATGAACACTGAAGCTTTCTTT
>NA|TRBV4-1|15|TRBJ2-5|NA
CASSREDREGETQYF
TGCGCCAGCAGCCGAGAGGACAGGGAGGGAGAGACCCAGTACTTC
>NA|TRBV25-1|15|TRBJ2-3|NA
CASSESRVSTDTQYF
TGTGCCAGCAGTGAATCTCGGGTTAGCACAGATACGCAGTATTTT
>TRBD2|TRBV7-2|17|TRBJ2-1|NA
CASSSHRASGRDHEQFF
TGTGCCAGCAGCTCCCACCGGGCTAGCGGGAGGGATCATGAGCAGTTCTTC
>NA|TRBV21-1|20|TRBJ2-7|NA
CASSNPLSQKQGAHRNEQYF
TGTGCCAGCAGCAACCCCCTGAGCCAAAAACAGGGGGCGCATAGGAACGAGCAGTACTTC
>TRBD2|TRBV7-2|15|TRBJ2-3|NA
CASSRTSGITDTQYF
TGTGCCAGCAGCCGGACTAGCGGGATTACAGATACGCAGTATTTT
>NA|TRBV14|13|TRBJ1-1|NA
CASSQGGRPEAFF
TGTGCCAGCAGCCAAGGGGGGCGGCCTGAAGCTTTCTTT
>NA|TRBV18|14|TRBJ2-7|NA
CASSPLTGAYEQYF
TGTGCCAGCTCACCGCTGACAGGAGCCTACGAGCAGTACTTC
>NA|TRBV2|14|TRBJ2-1|NA
CASTPGSGFDEQFF
TGTGCCAGCACTCCCGGGTCCGGTTTCGATGAGCAGTTCTTC
>NA|TRBV6-5|15|TRBJ2-3|NA
CASSYPGRGTDTQYF
TGTGCCAGCAGTTACCCTGGGCGGGGCACAGATACGCAGTATTTT
>TRBD2|TRBV27|15|TRBJ2-7|once
CASSPLAGGTYEQYF
TGTGCCAGCAGTCCTCTAGCGGGGGGAACCTACGAGCAGTACTTC
>TRBD2|TRBV19|14|TRBJ2-7|few
CASSILAGYDEQYF
TGTGCCAGTAGTATACTAGCGGGATATGACGAGCAGTACTTC
>NA|TRBV30|11|TRBJ2-3|NA
CAWSVLGTQYF
TGTGCCTGGAGTGTACTAGGTACGCAGTATTTT
>NA|TRBV27|14|TRBJ1-1|NA
CASRRTVLMGEAFF
TGTGCCAGCAGGAGGACAGTCCTCATGGGTGAAGCTTTCTTT
>NA|TRBV14|17|TRBJ2-7|NA
CASSQGRTRQVSYEQYF
TGTGCCAGCAGCCAAGGCCGGACAAGGCAAGTTTCCTACGAGCAGTACTTC
>TRBD1|TRBV6-5|16|TRBJ1-2|NA
CASSYSPGQGAYGYTF
TGTGCCAGCAGTTACTCACCGGGACAGGGGGCCTATGGCTACACCTTC
>TRBD2|TRBV27|15|TRBJ2-2|NA
CASRLAGEGTGELFF
TGTGCCAGCAGACTAGCGGGAGAGGGAACCGGGGAGCTGTTTTTT
>NA|TRBV6-5|15|TRBJ1-1|NA
CASRRGITGNTEAFF
TGTGCCAGCAGGAGGGGGATTACAGGGAACACTGAAGCTTTCTTT
>TRBD2|TRBV6-5|14|TRBJ2-7|NA
CASGTSGGAYEQYF
TGTGCCAGTGGGACTAGCGGGGGAGCCTACGAGCAGTACTTC
>TRBD2|TRBV6-1|16|TRBJ2-7|NA
CASSQGPRTSLYEQYF
TGTGCCAGCAGTCAAGGTCCGAGGACTAGCCTCTACGAGCAGTACTTC
>NA|TRBV6-1|13|TRBJ1-1|NA
CASSGARNTEAFF
TGTGCCAGCTCAGGGGCTAGGAACACTGAAGCTTTCTTT